This T cell receptor beta chain appears in the sequencing data of a study of CD8+ T cells in alopecia areata. To note about this clone: No antigen is known for it.

This sample's treatment: oral pan-JAK inhibitor, 5-10 mg twice daily. Alopecia areata patients had lesional scalp punch biopsies and peripheral blood taken from them. Germline trimming cut 7 bases from V and 7 bases from J; bases unmatched to any gene: 9. Germline values: CDR1 SQVTM, CDR2 ANQGSEA. The CDR3 length is 15 residues. The study's findings and limits: Many expanded lesional clones persisted in scalp and blood during tofacitinib.

Once RNA had been extracted, it was reverse transcribed into cDNA to act as the sequencing template. Produced via immunoSEQ multiplex PCR; TCRdb's table is partial and in-frame only. The sample has roughly 100,000 clones, over 75% seen once. Sequencing was performed on CD8+ T cells sorted from blood, taken around week 30, from a patient treated with tofacitinib. This sequence joins TRBV29-1 and TRBJ2-1; 14 nucleotides agree with TRBD2. This sequence originates from a human donor with alopecia areata. CDR3 DNA: TGCAGCGCAGAGAGGGGGACTAGCGGGAGAAATGAGCAGTTCTTC. This translates into CSAERGTSGRNEQFF.